The source of this T cell receptor beta chain is a study of vaccination and CD4 T cells after COVID-19. Across the study: From HCoV-229E, HCoV-OC43, HCoV-NL63 and SARS-CoV-2, overlapping spike peptides were used to stimulate the cells.

Germline lookup yields CDR1 SGHNT and CDR2 YYREEE (reference sequence). Trimming stripped 5 bases from V and 1 base from J, with 6 bases between. The CDR3 sequence is 12 residues long. Treatment of the sample: roughly 11-day PBMC culture with coronavirus spike peptide pools or control peptides (ViraFEST assay). To note about this clonotype: What it binds is not known.

The Oncomine TCR Beta short-read assay was applied to DNA of cultured CD4+ T cells. One entry per CDR3 protein results from TCRdb running MiXCR on the PCR reads. The sample consists of 15,000 to 20,000 distinct CDR3 sequences, around 56% of them appearing once. Sequencing used CD4+ T cells from blood, cultured in vitro, obtained before SARS-CoV-2 vaccination. The source of this sequence is a human donor who had recovered from COVID-19. The rearrangement uses TRBV5-4 and TRBJ2-5; D call uncertain. CDR3 in amino acids: CASRGSQETQYF. The DNA for the CDR3 is TGTGCCAGCAGAGGCTCCCAAGAGACCCAGTACTTC.